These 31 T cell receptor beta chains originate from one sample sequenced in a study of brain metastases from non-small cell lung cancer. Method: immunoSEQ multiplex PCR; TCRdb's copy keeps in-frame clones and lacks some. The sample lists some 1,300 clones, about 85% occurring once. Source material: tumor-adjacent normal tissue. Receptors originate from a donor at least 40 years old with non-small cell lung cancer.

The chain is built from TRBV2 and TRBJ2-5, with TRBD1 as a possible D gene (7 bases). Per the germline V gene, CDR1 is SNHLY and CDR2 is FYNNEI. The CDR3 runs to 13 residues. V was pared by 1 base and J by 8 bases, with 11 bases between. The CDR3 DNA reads TGTGCCAGCAGTGAAGGACAGGGAGGTACCCAGTACTTC. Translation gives CASSEGQGGTQYF.

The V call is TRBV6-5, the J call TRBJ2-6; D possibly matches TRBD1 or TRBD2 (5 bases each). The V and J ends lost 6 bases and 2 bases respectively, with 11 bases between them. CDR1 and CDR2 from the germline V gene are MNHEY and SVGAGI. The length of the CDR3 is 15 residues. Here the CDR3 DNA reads TGTGCCAGCAGACCCCTGGGGGCTGGGGCCAACGTCCTGACTTTC. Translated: CASRPLGAGANVLTF.

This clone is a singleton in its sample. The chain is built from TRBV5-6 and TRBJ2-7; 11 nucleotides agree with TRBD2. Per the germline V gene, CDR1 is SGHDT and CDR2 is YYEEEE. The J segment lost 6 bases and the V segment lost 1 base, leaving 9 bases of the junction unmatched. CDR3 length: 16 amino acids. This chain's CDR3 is CASSLRGTSGGSEQYV. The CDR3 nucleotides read TGTGCCAGCAGCTTGAGAGGCACTAGCGGGGGATCCGAGCAGTACGTC.

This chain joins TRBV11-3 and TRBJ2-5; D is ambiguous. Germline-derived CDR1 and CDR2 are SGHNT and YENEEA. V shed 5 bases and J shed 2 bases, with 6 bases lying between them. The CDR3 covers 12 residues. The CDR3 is CASSGQQETQYF. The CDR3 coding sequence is TGTGCCAGCAGCGGGCAGCAAGAGACCCAGTACTTC.

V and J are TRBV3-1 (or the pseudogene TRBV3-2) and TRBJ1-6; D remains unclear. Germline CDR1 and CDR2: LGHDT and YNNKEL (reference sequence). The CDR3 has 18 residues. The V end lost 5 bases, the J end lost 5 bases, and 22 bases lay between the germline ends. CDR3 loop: CASSLQIPIIHHNSPLHF. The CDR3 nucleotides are TGTGCCAGCAGCTTGCAAATTCCCATCATACATCATAATTCACCCCTCCACTTT.

CDR3 DNA sequence: TGTGCCAGCAGTAGGAGCTTGAACACTGAAGCTTTCTTT. It specifies CASSRSLNTEAFF. The chain couples TRBV3-1 (or the pseudogene TRBV3-2) to TRBJ1-1; no clear D. V was cut by 6 bases and J by 0 bases, with 8 bases left in between. Germline CDR1 is LGHDT and CDR2 is YNNKEL (reference sequence). The CDR3 has 13 residues.

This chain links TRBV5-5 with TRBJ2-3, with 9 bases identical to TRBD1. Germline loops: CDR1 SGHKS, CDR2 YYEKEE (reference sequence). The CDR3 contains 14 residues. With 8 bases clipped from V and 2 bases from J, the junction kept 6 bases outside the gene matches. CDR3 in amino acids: CASPGQGATDTQYF. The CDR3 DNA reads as TGTGCCAGTCCGGGACAGGGTGCCACAGATACGCAGTATTTT. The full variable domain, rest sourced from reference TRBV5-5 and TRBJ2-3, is DAGVTQSPTHLIKTRGQQVTLRCSPISGHKSVSWYQQVLGQGPQFIFQYYEKEERGRGNFPDRFSARQFPNYSSELNVNALLLGDSALYLCASPGQGATDTQYFGPGTRLTVL.

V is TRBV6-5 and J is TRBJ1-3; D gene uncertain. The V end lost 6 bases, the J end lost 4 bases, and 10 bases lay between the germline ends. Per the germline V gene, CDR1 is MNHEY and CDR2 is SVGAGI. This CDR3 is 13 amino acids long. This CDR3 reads CASSESFGNTIYF. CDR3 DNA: TGTGCCAGCAGCGAGAGTTTCGGAAACACCATATATTTT.

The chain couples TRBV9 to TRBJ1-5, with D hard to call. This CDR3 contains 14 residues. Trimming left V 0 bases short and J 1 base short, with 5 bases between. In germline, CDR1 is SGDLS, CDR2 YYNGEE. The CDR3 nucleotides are TGTGCCAGCAGCGTAGGAGGGAGCAATCAGCCCCAGCATTTT. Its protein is CASSVGGSNQPQHF. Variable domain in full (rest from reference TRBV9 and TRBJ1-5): DSGVTQTPKHLITATGQRVTLRCSPRSGDLSVYWYQQSLDQGLQFLIQYYNGEERAKGNILERFSAQQFPDLHSELNLSSLELGDSALYFCASSVGGSNQPQHFGDGTRLSIL.

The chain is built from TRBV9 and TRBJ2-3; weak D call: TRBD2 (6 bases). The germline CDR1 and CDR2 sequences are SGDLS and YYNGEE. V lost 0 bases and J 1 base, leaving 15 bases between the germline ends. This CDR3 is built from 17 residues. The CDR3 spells CASSVGSLGGGTDTQYF. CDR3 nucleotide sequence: TGTGCCAGCAGCGTAGGGTCCCTGGGCGGGGGCACAGATACGCAGTATTTT.

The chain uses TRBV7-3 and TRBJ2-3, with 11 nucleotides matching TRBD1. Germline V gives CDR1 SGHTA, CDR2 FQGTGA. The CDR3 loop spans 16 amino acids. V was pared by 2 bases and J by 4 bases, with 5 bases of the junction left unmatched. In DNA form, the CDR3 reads TGTGCCAGCAGCTTATCAGGGACAGGGGGTCCAGATACGCAGTATTTT. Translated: CASSLSGTGGPDTQYF. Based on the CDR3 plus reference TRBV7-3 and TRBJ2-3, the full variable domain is GAGVSQTPSNKVTEKGKYVELRCDPISGHTALYWYRQSLGQGPEFLIYFQGTGAADDSGLPNDRFFAVRPEGSVSTLKIQRTERGDSAVYLCASSLSGTGGPDTQYFGPGTRLTVL.

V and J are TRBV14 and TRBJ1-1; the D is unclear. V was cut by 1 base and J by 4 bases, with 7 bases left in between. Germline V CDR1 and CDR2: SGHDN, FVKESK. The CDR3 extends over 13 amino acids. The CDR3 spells CASSQAQATEAFF. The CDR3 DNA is TGTGCCAGCAGCCAAGCTCAGGCCACTGAAGCTTTCTTT.

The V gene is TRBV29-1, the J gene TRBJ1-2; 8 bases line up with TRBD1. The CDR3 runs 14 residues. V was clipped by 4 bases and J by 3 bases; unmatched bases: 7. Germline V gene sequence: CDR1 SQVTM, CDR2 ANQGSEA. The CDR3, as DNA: TGCAGCGTTGGGACAGGGTCGGGGCACTATGGCTACACCTTC. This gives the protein CSVGTGSGHYGYTF.

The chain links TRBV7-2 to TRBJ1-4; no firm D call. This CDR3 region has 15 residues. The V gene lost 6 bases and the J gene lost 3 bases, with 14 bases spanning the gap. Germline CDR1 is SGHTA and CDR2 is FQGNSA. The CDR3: CASRIGSSSNEKLFF. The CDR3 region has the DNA TGTGCCAGCAGGATAGGGAGCAGTTCTAATGAAAAACTGTTTTTT.

DNA for the CDR3: TGTGCCGGACAGGGGGAGTATAATTCACCCCTCCACTTT. Translating it yields CAGQGEYNSPLHF. V and J are TRBV30 and TRBJ1-6, with 10 bases matching TRBD1. The junction had 2 bases not matched to a gene; V was cut back by 8 bases and J by 4 bases. The germline CDR1 and CDR2 sequences are GTSNPN and SVGIG (reference sequence). The length of the CDR3 is 13 residues.

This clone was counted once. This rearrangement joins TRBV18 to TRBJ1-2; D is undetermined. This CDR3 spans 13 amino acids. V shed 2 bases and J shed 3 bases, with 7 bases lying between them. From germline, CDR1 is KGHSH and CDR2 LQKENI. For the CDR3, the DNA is TGTGCCAGCTCACCAGGAGGGCACTATGGCTACACCTTC. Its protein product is CASSPGGHYGYTF.

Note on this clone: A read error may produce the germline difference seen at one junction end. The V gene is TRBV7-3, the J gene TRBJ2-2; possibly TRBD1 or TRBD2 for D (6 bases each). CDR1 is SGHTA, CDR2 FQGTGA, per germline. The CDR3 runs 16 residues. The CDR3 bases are TGTGCCAGCAGCCTGACGGGGGCGAGTCTCACCGGGGAGCTATTTTTT. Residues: CASSLTGASLTGELFF.

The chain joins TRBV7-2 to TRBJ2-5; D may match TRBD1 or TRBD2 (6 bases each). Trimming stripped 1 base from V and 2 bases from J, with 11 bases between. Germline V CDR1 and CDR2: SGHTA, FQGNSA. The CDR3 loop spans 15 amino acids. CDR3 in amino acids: CASSLDGGGQETQYF. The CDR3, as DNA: TGTGCCAGCAGCTTAGACGGAGGGGGTCAAGAGACCCAGTACTTC.

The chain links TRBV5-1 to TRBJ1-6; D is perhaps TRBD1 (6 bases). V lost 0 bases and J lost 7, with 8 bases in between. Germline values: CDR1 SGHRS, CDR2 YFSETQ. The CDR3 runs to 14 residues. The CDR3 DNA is TGCGCCAGCAGCTTGGGGGACACCAATTCACCCCTCCACTTT. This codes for CASSLGDTNSPLHF.

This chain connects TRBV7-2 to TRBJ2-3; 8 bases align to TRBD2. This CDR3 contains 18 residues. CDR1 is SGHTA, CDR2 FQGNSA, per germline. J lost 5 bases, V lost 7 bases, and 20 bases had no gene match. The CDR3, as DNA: TGTGCCAGCACCCCCGGGACTAGTGGGGGGGCCGCTCTAGATACGCAGTATTTT. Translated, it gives CASTPGTSGGAALDTQYF.

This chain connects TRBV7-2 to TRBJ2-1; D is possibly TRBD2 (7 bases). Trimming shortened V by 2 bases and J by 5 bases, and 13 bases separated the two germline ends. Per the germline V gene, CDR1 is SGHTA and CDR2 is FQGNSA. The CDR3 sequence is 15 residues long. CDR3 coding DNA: TGTGCCAGCAGCTTAAGGGGGGGCCAGGACAATGAGCAGTTCTTC. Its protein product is CASSLRGGQDNEQFF. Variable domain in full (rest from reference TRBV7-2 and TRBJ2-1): GAGVSQSPSNKVTEKGKDVELRCDPISGHTALYWYRQSLGQGLEFLIYFQGNSAPDKSGLPSDRFSAERTGGSVSTLTIQRTQQEDSAVYLCASSLRGGQDNEQFFGPGTRLTVL.

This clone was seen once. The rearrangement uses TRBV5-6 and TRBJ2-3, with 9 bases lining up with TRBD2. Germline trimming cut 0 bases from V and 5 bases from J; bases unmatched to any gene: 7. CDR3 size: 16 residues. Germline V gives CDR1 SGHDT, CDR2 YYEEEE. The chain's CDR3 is CASSLEKRGVRDTQYF. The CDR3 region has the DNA TGTGCCAGCAGCTTGGAGAAGCGGGGGGTAAGAGATACGCAGTATTTT.

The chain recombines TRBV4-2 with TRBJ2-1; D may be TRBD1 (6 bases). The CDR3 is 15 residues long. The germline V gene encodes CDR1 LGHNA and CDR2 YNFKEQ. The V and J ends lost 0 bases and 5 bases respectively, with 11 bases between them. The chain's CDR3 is CASSQDRTENNEQFF. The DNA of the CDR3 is TGTGCCAGCAGCCAAGACAGGACAGAAAACAATGAGCAGTTCTTC.

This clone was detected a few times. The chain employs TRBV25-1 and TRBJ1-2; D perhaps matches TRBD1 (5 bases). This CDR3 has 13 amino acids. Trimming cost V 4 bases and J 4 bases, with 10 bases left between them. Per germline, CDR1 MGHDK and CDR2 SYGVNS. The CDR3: CASSGGDSYGYTF. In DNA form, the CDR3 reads TGTGCCAGCAGTGGGGGTGACAGCTATGGCTACACCTTC.

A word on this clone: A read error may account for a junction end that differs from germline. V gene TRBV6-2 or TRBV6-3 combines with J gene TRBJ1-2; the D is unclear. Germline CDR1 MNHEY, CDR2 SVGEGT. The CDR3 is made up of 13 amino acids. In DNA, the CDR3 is TGTGCCAACAGTTACGTCCTAAGGAGCGGCTACACCTTC. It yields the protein CANSYVLRSGYTF.

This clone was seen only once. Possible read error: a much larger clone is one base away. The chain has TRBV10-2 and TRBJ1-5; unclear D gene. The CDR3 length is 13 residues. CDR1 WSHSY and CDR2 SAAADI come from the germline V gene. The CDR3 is CASSGGSNQPRHF. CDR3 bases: TGCGCCAGCAGTGGAGGAAGCAATCAGCCCCGGCATTTT.

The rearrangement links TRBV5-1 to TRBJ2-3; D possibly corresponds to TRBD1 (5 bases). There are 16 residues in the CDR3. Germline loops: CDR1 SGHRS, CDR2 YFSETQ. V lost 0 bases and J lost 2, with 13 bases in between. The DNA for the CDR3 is TGCGCCAGCAGCTTGGAAGGTGGACATTCCACAGATACGCAGTATTTT. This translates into CASSLEGGHSTDTQYF.

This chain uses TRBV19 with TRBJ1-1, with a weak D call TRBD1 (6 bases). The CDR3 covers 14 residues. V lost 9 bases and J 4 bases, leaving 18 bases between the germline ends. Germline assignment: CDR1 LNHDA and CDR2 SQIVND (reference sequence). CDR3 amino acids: CASTRGEVRTEAFF. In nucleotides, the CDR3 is TGTGCCAGCACGAGGGGGGAAGTTCGCACTGAAGCTTTCTTT.

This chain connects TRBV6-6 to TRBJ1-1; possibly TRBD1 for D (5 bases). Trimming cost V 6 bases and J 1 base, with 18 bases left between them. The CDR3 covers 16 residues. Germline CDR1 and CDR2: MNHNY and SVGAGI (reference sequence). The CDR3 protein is CASSLRGTPSNTEAFF. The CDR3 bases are TGTGCCAGCAGCCTCAGAGGGACTCCATCGAACACTGAAGCTTTCTTT.

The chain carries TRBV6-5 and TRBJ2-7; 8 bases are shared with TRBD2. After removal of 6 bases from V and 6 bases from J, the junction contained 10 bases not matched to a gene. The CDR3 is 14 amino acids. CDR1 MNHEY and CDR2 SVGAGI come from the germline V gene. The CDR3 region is CASSPSRGASEQYV. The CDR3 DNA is TGTGCCAGCAGCCCCTCGCGGGGGGCCAGCGAGCAGTACGTC.

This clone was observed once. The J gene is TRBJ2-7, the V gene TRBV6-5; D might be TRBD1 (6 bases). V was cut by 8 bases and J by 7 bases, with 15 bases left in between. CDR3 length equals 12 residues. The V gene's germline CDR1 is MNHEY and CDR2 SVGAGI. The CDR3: CASSRGTGEQYV. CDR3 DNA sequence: TGTGCCAGCTCGAGGGGGACGGGAGAGCAGTACGTC.